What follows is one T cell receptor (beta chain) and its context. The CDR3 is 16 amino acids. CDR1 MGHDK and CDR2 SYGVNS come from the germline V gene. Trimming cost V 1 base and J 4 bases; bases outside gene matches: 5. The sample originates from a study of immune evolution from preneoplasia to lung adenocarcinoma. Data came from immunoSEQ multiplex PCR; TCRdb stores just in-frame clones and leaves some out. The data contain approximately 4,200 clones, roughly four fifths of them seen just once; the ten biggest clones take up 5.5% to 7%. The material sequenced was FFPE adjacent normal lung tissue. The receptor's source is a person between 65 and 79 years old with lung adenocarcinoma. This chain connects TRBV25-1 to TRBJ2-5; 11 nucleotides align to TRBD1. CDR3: CASSESGQGVGETQYF. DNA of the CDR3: TGTGCCAGCAGTGAATCGGGACAGGGGGTGGGAGAGACCCAGTACTTC.